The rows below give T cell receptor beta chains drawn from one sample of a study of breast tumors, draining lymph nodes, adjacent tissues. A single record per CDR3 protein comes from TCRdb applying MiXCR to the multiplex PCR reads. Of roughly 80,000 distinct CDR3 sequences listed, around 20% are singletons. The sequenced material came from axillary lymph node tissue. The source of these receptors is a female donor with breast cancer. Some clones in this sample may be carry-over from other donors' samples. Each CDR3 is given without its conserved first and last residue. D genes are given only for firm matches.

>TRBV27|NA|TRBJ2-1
ASSRQDLVFYNEQF
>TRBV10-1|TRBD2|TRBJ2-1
ASRPPSGTSGSGGWYNEQF
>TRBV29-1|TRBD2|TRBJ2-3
SVSPKLAGAEDTQY
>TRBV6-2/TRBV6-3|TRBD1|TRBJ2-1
ASSYGQGVMTNEQF
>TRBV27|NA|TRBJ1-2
ASSQTGNYGYT
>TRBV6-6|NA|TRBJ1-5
ASSYREGGQPQH
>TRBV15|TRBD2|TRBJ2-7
ATSRLAGVHEQY
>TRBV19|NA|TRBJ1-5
AIAGTTNQPQH
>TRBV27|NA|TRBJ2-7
ASSFIGNSYEQY
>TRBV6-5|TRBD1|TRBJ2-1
ASARTGGGYNEQF
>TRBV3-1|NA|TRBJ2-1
ASSQGGLGAF
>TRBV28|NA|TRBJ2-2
ASSFGTGNTGELF
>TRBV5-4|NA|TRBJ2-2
ASSLLGSRDTGELF
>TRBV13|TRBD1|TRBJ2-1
ASSLSSRQGLTYNEQF
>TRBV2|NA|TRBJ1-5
ASSDSTFNQPQH
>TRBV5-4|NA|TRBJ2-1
ASSKPPLANEQF
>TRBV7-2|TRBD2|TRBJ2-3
ASSRLAGGLTDTQY
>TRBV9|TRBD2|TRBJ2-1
ASSVGAAGLAGGPVEEQF
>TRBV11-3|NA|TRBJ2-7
ASSLPRGKGLTSGEQY
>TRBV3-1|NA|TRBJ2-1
ASSQVWARTEQF
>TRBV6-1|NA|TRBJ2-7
ASSEGGNVPYEQY
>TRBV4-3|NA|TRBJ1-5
ASSPGPSNQPQH
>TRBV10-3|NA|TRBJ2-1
APNTRGPYNEQF
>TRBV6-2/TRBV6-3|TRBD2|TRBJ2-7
ASSDGLAALRYEQY
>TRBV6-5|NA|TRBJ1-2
ASSSGLGYGYA
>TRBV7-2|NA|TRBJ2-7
ASSLALGEQY
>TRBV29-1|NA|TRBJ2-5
SVEGVETQY
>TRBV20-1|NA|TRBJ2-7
SARDQGLRGAEQY
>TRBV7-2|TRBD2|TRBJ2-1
ASSLARTSGYNEQF
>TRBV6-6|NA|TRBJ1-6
ASSAPEGDSPLH
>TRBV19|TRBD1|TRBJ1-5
ASSMLTGGNQPQH
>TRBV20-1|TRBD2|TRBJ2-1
SARNVGGSYNEQF